This T cell receptor (beta chain) came from a study of shared clonotypes between healthy human individuals. Overall study context: Participating donors consisted of a couple of women and a few men aged 18 to 49.

Trimming removed 3 bases at V and 6 bases at J, with 9 bases between. The CDR3 is made up of 13 amino acids. The germline V gene encodes CDR1 MDHEN and CDR2 SYDVKM. TCRdb's table, derived via immunoSEQ multiplex PCR, lists solely in-frame clones and lacks some. The repertoire holds roughly 2.5 million clones, 85% to 95% seen once, with 0.11% to 0.15% in the top ten. The clonotype originates from a man aged 18 to 30 in good health. The rearrangement uses TRBV28 and TRBJ2-1, with D perhaps TRBD1 or TRBD2 (5 bases each). What was sequenced was naive CD4+ T cells sorted from blood. Described subset: CD45RA+ positively selected. The CDR3 sequence: CASSFGATNEQFF. CDR3 in DNA: TGTGCCAGCAGTTTCGGGGCCACCAATGAGCAGTTCTTC.